This T cell receptor beta chain was recorded in a study of shared clonotypes between healthy human individuals. Method: immunoSEQ multiplex PCR; TCRdb's copy keeps in-frame clones and lacks some. Of a few hundred thousand clones in the sample, roughly 91% were seen once. Between the trimmed V and J ends, which lost 2 bases and 2 bases, there was a span of 16 bases. The CDR3 runs to 16 residues. Germline loops: CDR1 MNHNS, CDR2 SASEGT. The V call is TRBV6-1, the J call TRBJ2-7; possibly TRBD1 for D (6 bases). The sequence came from a man aged 18 to 30 in good health. The sample consisted of memory CD8+ T cells sorted from blood. Subset denoted: CD45RO+ cells pooled with CCR7-negative TemRA cells. The CDR3 DNA follows: TGTGCCAGCAGTGAATCGGCAGGGGTCGATCCCTACGAGCAGTACTTC. It is translated as CASSESAGVDPYEQYF.